Each of the 8 T cell receptor beta chains below was sequenced from the same sample in a study of cytomegalovirus exposure and HLA in healthy donors. In the PCR, 60 Vbeta and 13 Jbeta primers were used. The repertoire was sequenced with immunoSEQ multiplex PCR; TCRdb's copy has only in-frame clones and lacks some. Here the sample spans around 99,000 clones, approximately 80% being singletons. The sequenced sample consisted of PBMCs. The receptors come from a middle-aged man in good health and CMV-seronegative.

J is TRBJ2-7 and V is TRBV7-9; 7 nucleotides match TRBD1. Germline assignment: CDR1 SEHNR and CDR2 FQNEAQ (reference sequence). V shed 1 base and J 2 bases; nucleotides not matched to a gene: 2. The CDR3 is 14 residues long. The CDR3 DNA sequence: TGTGCCAGCAGCTTAGTTACAGGGGCCTACGAGCAGTACTTC. It encodes CASSLVTGAYEQYF.

The chain uses TRBV5-6 and TRBJ1-2; D ambiguous. This CDR3 comprises 14 residues. Germline assignment: CDR1 SGHDT and CDR2 YYEEEE. V lost 6 bases and J 5 bases, leaving 17 bases between the germline ends. CDR3 bases: TGTGCCAGCACCCTTGTTCGGGCGGGATATGGCTACACCTTC. This codes for CASTLVRAGYGYTF. The whole variable domain, filled in from reference TRBV5-6 and TRBJ1-2, reads DAGVTQSPTHLIKTRGQQVTLRCSPKSGHDTVSWYQQALGQGPQFIFQYYEEEERQRGNFPDRFSGHQFPNYSSELNVNALLLGDSALYLCASTLVRAGYGYTFGSGTRLTVV.

The chain is built from TRBV19 and TRBJ2-1; TRBD2 agrees at 9 bases. The CDR3 extends over 15 amino acids. Trimming cost V 5 bases and J 9 bases; bases outside gene matches: 11. Germline V gene lookup returns CDR1 LNHDA and CDR2 SQIVND (reference sequence). CDR3 sequence (DNA): TGTGCCAGTAGTCCCTTACTAGCGGGCCTTAGTGAGCAGTTCTTC. Its protein is CASSPLLAGLSEQFF. Looking up the rest from reference TRBV19 and TRBJ2-1 gives the full variable domain: DGGITQSPKYLFRKEGQNVTLSCEQNLNHDAMYWYRQDPGQGLRLIYYSQIVNDFQKGDIAEGYSVSREKKESFPLTVTSAQKNPTAFYLCASSPLLAGLSEQFFGPGTRLTVL.

About this clone: At the DNA level, this CDR3 is encoded by other sequences in the same sample as well. V usage is TRBV28 and J usage is TRBJ1-2; D gene ambiguous. The CDR3 length is 11 residues. The germline V and J ends were trimmed by 10 bases and 3 bases, with 9 bases remaining between them. Germline values: CDR1 MDHEN, CDR2 SYDVKM. The CDR3 coding sequence is TGTGCCACCCAAGGAGACTATGGCTACACCTTC. Translation gives CATQGDYGYTF.

This chain joins TRBV5-4 and TRBJ1-2; TRBD1 agrees at 7 bases. This CDR3 comprises 13 residues. V was clipped by 7 bases and J by 4 bases; unmatched bases: 7. Germline assignment: CDR1 SGHNT and CDR2 YYREEE (reference sequence). In DNA, the CDR3 is TGTGCCAGCTCGGTGGAGGGGGCCTATGGCTACACCTTC. Protein: CASSVEGAYGYTF.

The genes are TRBV2 and TRBJ2-1; 7 bases are a match to TRBD2. With V trimmed by 6 bases and J by 3 bases, 11 bases remained unmatched. Germline assignment: CDR1 SNHLY and CDR2 FYNNEI. The CDR3 loop spans 16 amino acids. The CDR3 coding sequence is TGTGCCAGCAGATACGAGGCTAGCGGACACTACAATGAGCAGTTCTTC. As protein: CASRYEASGHYNEQFF.

The chain employs TRBV30 and TRBJ1-2; D is possibly TRBD1 (5 bases). This CDR3 is 12 amino acids long. V shed 1 base and J shed 5 bases, with 8 bases lying between them. Germline-derived CDR1 and CDR2 are GTSNPN and SVGIG (reference sequence). The CDR3 bases are TGTGCCTGGAGTGAGCAGGGATATGGCTACACCTTC. This translates into CAWSEQGYGYTF.

The chain carries TRBV28 and TRBJ1-1; D gene ambiguous. The CDR3 covers 11 residues. Trimming took off 6 bases at V and 5 bases at J, with 7 bases between the two ends. Germline CDR1 is MDHEN and CDR2 is SYDVKM. CDR3 nucleotide sequence: TGTGCCAGCAGCCGGGAAACTGAAGCTTTCTTT. The encoded protein is CASSRETEAFF.